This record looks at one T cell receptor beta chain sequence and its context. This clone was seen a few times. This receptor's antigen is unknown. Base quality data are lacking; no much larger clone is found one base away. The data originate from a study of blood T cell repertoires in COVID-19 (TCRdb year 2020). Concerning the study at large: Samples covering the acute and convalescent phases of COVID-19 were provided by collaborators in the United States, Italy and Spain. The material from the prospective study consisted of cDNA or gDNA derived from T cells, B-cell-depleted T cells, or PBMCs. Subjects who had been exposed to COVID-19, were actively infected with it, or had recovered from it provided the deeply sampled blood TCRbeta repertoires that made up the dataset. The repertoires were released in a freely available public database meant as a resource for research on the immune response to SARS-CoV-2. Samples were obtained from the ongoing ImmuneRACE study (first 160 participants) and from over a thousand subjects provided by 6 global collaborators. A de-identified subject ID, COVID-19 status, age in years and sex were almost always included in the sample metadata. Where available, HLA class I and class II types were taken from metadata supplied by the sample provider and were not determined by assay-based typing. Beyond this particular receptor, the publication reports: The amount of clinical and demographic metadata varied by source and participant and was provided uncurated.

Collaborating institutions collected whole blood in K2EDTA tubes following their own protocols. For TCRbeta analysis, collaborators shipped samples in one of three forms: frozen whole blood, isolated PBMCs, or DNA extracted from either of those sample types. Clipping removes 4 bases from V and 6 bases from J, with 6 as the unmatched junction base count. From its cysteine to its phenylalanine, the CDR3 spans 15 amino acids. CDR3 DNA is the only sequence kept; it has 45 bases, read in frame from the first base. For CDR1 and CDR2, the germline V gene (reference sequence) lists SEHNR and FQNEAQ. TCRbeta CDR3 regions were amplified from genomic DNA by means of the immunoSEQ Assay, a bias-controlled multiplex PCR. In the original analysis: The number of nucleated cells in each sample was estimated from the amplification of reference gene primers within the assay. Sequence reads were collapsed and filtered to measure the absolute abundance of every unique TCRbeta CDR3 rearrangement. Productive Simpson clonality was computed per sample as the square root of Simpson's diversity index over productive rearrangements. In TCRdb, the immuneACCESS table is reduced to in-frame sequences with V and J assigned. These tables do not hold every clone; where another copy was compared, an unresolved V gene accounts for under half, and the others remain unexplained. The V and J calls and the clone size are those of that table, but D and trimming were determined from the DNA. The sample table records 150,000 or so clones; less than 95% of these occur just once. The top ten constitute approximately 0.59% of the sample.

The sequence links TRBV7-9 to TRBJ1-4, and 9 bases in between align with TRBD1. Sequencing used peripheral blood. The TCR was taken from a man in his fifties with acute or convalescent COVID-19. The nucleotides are TGTGCCAGCAGCTCGATCCGGGACAGGGATGAAAAACTGTTTTTT. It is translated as CASSSIRDRDEKLFF.